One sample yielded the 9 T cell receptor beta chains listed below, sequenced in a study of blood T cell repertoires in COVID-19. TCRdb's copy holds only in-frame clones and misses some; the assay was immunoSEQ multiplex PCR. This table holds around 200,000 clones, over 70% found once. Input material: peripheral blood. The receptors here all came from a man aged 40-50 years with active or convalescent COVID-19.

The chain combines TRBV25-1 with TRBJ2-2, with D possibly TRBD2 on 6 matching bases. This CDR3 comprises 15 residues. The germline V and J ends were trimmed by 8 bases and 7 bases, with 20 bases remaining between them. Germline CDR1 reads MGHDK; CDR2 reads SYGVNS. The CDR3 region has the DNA TGTGCCAGCTACAACGGGGGACCCTTAGGCGGGGAGCTGTTTTTT. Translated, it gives CASYNGGPLGGELFF.

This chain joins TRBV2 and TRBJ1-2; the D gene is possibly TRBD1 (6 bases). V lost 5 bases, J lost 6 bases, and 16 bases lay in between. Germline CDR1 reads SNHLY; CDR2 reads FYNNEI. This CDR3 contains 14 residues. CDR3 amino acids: CASSFYRDTHGYTF. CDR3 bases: TGTGCCAGCAGTTTTTACCGGGACACCCATGGCTACACCTTC.

The CDR3 reads CASSYWSDTQYF. The CDR3 DNA reads as TGTGCCAGCAGTTATTGGAGCGATACGCAGTATTTT. The chain links TRBV6-2 or TRBV6-3 to TRBJ2-3; D remains unclear. Germline assignment: CDR1 MNHEY and CDR2 SVGEGT. This CDR3 has 12 amino acids. Trimming shortened V by 3 bases and J by 6 bases, and 7 bases separated the two germline ends.

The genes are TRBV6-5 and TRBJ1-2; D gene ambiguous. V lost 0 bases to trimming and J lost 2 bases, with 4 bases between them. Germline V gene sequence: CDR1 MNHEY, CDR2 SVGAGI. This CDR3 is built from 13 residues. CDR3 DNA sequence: TGTGCCAGCAGTTACTCCCGGAACTATGGCTACACCTTC. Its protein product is CASSYSRNYGYTF.

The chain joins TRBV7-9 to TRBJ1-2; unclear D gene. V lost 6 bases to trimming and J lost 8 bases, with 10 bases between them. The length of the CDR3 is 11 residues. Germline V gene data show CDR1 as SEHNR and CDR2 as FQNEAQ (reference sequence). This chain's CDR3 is CASSLLEGYTF. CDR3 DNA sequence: TGTGCCAGCAGTTTATTGGAGGGCTACACCTTC.

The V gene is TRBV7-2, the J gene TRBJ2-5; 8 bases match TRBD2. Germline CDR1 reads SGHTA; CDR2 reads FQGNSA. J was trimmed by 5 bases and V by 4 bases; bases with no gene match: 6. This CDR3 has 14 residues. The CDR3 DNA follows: TGTGCCAGCAGCTCGAGCGGGGGCTGGGAGACCCAGTACTTC. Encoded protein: CASSSSGGWETQYF.

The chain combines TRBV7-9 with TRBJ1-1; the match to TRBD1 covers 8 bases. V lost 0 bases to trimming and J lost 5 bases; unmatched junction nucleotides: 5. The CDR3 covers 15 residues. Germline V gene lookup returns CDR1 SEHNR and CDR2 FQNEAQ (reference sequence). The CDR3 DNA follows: TGTGCCAGCAGCTTAGCCCTGACAGGGGTTACTGAAGCTTTCTTT. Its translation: CASSLALTGVTEAFF.

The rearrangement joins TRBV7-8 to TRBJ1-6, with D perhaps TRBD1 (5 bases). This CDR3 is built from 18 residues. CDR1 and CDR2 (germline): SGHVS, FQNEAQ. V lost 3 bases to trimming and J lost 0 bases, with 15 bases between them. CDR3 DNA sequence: TGTGCCAGCAGCTTTAGGCAGGGCCCTAGCTCCTATAATTCACCCCTCCACTTT. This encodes CASSFRQGPSSYNSPLHF.

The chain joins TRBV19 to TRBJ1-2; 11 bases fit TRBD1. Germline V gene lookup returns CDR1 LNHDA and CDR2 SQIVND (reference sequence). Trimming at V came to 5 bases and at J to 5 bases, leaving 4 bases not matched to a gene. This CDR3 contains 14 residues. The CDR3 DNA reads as TGTGCCAGTAGTCAGGACAGGGGGCCGTATGGCTACACCTTC. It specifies CASSQDRGPYGYTF. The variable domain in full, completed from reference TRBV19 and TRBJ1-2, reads DGGITQSPKYLFRKEGQNVTLSCEQNLNHDAMYWYRQDPGQGLRLIYYSQIVNDFQKGDIAEGYSVSREKKESFPLTVTSAQKNPTAFYLCASSQDRGPYGYTFGSGTRLTVV.